The 5 T cell receptor beta chains in this list originate from one sample, sequenced in a study of OX40 agonist ivuxolimab in advanced cancers. Some clones are missing from TCRdb's copy, which holds only in-frame ones; the method was immunoSEQ multiplex PCR. The sample consists of 40,000 to 55,000 clones, more than 70% of them appearing once. Sequences were derived from CD4+ or CD8+ T cells sorted from blood, sampled in a trial of the OX40 agonist ivuxolimab. These TCRs come from an adult with an advanced solid tumor such as melanoma, head and neck, liver or kidney cancer.

V usage is TRBV30 and J usage is TRBJ2-6; possibly TRBD1 for D (5 bases). The V end lost 8 bases, the J end lost 1 base, and 9 bases lay between the germline ends. This CDR3 region has 13 residues. CDR1 is GTSNPN and CDR2 is SVGIG in the germline V gene (reference sequence). This CDR3 reads CASQGSGANVLTF. The CDR3 DNA reads as TGTGCCAGTCAGGGTTCTGGGGCCAACGTCCTGACTTTC.

This clone was seen once. The gene calls are TRBV27 and TRBJ1-5; 8 bases are a match to TRBD1. Germline lookup yields CDR1 MNHEY and CDR2 SMNVEV (reference sequence). CDR3 length: 13 residues. V dropped 4 bases and J dropped 5; count of bases not matched to a gene: 1. The CDR3: CASSSDRDQPQHF. CDR3 nucleotide sequence: TGTGCCAGCAGTTCGGACAGGGATCAGCCCCAGCATTTT.

The V and J genes are TRBV28 and TRBJ2-1, with TRBD2 as a possible D gene (5 bases). Germline CDR1 is MDHEN and CDR2 is SYDVKM. CDR3 length equals 15 residues. Deletions cut 3 bases from V and 7 bases from J, with 16 bases between. The CDR3 spells CASSFFGLALNEQFF. Written as DNA, the CDR3 is TGTGCCAGCAGTTTTTTCGGCCTAGCTCTGAATGAGCAGTTCTTC. Full variable domain (remainder filled in from reference TRBV28 and TRBJ2-1): DVKVTQSSRYLVKRTGEKVFLECVQDMDHENMFWYRQDPGLGLRLIYFSYDVKMKEKGDIPEGYSVSREKKERFSLILESASTNQTSMYLCASSFFGLALNEQFFGPGTRLTVL.

DNA of the CDR3: TGTGCCAGCAGTCCGTCGAGGGGTTCAGCGGGAGTTCACGAGCAGTACTTC. Its translation is CASSPSRGSAGVHEQYF. This chain uses TRBV28 with TRBJ2-7, with 8 bases identical to TRBD2. J was trimmed by 5 bases and V by 5 bases; bases with no gene match: 17. CDR3 length: 17 residues. Germline V lookup: CDR1 MDHEN, CDR2 SYDVKM.

The rearrangement joins TRBV27 to TRBJ1-2; weak D call: TRBD1 (5 bases). The germline gives CDR1 MNHEY, CDR2 SMNVEV (reference sequence). This CDR3 is built from 13 residues. The V end lost 3 bases, the J end lost 2 bases, and 7 bases lay between the germline ends. CDR3 amino acids: CASSFSGNYGYTF. The CDR3 region has the DNA TGTGCCAGCAGTTTTTCAGGGAACTATGGCTACACCTTC.